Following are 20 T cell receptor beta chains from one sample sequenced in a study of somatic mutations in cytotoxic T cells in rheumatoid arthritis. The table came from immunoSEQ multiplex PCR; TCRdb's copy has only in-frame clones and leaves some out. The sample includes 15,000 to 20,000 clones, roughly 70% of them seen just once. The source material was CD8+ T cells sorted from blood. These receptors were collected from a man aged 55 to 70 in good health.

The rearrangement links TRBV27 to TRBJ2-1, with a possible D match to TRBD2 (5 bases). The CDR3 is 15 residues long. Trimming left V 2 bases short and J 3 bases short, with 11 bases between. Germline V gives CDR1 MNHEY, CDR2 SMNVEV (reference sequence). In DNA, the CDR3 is TGTGCCAGCAGTTTACAGTCAGGAGGCTACAATGAGCAGTTCTTC. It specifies CASSLQSGGYNEQFF.

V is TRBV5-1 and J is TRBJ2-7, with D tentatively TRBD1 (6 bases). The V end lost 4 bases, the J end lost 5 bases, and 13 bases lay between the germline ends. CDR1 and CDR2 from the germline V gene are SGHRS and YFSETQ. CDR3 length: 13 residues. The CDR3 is CASSPTGIHEQYF. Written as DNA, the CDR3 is TGCGCCAGCAGCCCAACAGGGATCCACGAGCAGTACTTC.

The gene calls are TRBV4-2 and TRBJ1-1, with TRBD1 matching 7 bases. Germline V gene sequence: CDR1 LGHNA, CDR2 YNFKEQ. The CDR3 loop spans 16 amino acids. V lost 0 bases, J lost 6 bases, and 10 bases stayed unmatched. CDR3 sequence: CASSQDLARGVAEAFF. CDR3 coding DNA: TGTGCCAGCAGCCAAGATTTGGCCAGGGGGGTCGCTGAAGCTTTCTTT.

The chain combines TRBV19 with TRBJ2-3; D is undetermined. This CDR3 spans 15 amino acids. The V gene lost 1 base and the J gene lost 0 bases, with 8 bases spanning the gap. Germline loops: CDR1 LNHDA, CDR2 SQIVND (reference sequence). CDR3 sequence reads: CASSIGVRSTDTQYF. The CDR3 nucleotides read TGTGCCAGTAGTATAGGGGTCAGGAGCACAGATACGCAGTATTTT.

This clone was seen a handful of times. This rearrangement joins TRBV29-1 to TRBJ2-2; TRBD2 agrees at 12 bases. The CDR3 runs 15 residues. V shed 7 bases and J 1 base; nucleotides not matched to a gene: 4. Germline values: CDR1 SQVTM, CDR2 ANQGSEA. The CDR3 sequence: CSAGLAGLNTGELFF. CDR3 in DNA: TGCAGCGCTGGACTAGCGGGGTTGAACACCGGGGAGCTGTTTTTT.

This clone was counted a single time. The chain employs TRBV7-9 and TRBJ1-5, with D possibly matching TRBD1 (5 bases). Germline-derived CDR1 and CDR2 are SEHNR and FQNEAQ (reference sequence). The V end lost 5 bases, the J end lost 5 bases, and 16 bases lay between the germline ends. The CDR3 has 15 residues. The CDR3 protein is CASSPPGRDDQPQHF. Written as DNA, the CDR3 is TGTGCCAGCAGCCCTCCGGGCAGGGATGATCAGCCCCAGCATTTT.

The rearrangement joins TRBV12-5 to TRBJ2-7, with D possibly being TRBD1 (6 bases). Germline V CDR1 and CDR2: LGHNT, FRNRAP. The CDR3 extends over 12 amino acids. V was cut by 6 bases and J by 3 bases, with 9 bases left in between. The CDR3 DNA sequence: TGTGCTAGTGGCATGGACAGCTACGAGCAGTACTTC. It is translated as CASGMDSYEQYF.

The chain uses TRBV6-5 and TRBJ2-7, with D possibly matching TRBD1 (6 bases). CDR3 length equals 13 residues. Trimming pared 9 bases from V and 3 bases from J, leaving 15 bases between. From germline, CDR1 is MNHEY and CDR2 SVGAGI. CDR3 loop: CASTNRANYEQYF. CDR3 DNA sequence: TGTGCCAGTACAAACAGGGCAAACTACGAGCAGTACTTC.

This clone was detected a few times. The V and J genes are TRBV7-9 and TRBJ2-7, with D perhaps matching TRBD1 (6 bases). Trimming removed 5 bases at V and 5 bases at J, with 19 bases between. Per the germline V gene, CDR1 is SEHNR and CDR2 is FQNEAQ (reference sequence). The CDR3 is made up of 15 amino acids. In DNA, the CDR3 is TGTGCCAGCAGCAATCGGGACAAAGGGGGACACGAGCAGTACTTC. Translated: CASSNRDKGGHEQYF.

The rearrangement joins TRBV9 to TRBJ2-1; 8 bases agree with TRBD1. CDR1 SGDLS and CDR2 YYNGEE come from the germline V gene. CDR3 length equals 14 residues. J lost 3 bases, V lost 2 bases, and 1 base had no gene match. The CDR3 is CASSVGQGYNEQFF. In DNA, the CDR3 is TGTGCCAGCAGCGTCGGACAGGGCTACAATGAGCAGTTCTTC. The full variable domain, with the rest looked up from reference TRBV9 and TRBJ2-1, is DSGVTQTPKHLITATGQRVTLRCSPRSGDLSVYWYQQSLDQGLQFLIQYYNGEERAKGNILERFSAQQFPDLHSELNLSSLELGDSALYFCASSVGQGYNEQFFGPGTRLTVL.

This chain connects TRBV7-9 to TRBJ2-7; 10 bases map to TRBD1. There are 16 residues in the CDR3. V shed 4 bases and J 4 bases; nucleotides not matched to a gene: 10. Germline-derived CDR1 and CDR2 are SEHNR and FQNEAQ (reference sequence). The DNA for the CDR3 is TGTGCCAGCAGCTCAACACCGGGACAGGGGCTATACGAGCAGTACTTC. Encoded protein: CASSSTPGQGLYEQYF.

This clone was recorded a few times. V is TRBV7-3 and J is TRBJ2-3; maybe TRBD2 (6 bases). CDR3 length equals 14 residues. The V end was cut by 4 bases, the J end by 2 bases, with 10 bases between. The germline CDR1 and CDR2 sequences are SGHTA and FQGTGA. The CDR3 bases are TGTGCCAGCAGCTCCAGGGACTTCACAGATACGCAGTATTTT. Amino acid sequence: CASSSRDFTDTQYF.

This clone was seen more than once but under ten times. The CDR3 nucleotides read TGTGCCAGCAGTTGGTTGGGACAGGGGGCTTTTGACGAGCAGTACTTC. It codes for CASSWLGQGAFDEQYF. The J gene is TRBJ2-7, the V gene TRBV6-6, with 12 bases identical to TRBD1. This CDR3 region has 16 residues. The germline V gene has CDR1 MNHNY and CDR2 SVGAGI (reference sequence). J gave up 5 bases and V 4 bases, and 9 bases lay outside the gene matches.

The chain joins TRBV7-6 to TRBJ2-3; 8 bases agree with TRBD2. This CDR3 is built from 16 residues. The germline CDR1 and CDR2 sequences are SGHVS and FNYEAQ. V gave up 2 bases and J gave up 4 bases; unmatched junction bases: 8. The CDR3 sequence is CASSLRGGLVADTQYF. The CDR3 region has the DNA TGTGCCAGCAGCTTAAGGGGGGGACTAGTGGCAGATACGCAGTATTTT.

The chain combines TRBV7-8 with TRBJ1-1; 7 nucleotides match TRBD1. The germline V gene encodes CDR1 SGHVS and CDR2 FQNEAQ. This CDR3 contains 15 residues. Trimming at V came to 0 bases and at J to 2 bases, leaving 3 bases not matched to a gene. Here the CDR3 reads CASSLAGTANTEAFF. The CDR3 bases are TGTGCCAGCAGCTTAGCCGGGACAGCCAACACTGAAGCTTTCTTT.

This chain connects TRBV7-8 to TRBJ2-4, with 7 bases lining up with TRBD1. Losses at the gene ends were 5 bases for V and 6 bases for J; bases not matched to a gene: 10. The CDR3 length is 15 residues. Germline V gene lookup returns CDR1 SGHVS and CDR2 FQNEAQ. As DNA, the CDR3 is TGTGCCAGCAGCAACCTAGGGGACAGCGGAAACATTCAGTACTTC. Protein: CASSNLGDSGNIQYF.

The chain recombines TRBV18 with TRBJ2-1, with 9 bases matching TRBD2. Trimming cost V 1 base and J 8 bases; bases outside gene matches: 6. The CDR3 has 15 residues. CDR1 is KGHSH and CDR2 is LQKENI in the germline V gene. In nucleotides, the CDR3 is TGTGCCAGCTCACCACGGTCTAGCGGGAACCATGAGCAGTTCTTC. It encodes CASSPRSSGNHEQFF.

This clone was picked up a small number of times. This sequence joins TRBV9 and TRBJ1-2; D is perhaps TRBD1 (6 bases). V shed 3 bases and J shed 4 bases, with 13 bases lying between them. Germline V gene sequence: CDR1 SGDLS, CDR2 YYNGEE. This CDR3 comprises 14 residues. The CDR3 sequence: CASSEDSRPYGYTF. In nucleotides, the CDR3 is TGTGCCAGCAGCGAGGACAGTAGGCCCTATGGCTACACCTTC.

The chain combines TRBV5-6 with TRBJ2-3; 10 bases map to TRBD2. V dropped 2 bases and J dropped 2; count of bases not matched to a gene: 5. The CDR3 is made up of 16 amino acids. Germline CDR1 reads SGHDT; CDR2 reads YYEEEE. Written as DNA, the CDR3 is TGTGCCAGCAGCTTAAGGACTAGCGGAGCCACAGATACGCAGTATTTT. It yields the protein CASSLRTSGATDTQYF.

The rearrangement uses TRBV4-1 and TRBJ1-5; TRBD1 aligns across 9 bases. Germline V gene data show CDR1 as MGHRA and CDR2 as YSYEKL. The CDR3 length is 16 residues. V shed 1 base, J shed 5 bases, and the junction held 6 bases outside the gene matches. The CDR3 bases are TGCGCCAGCAGCCAAGGGACAGGGGCGGTCTATCAGCCCCAGCATTTT. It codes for CASSQGTGAVYQPQHF.